One and the same sample provided the 29 T cell receptor beta chains below, sequenced in a study of blood T cells in healthy people across ages. The use of a sample-barcoded 5' primer and a J-beta primer mix characterized a second PCR of about 7 to 12 cycles. Each CDR3 protein gets one entry after TCRdb re-called the 5' RACE reads with MiXCR. Altogether around 1,000,000 distinct CDR3 sequences are present, 20% to 25% being singletons, with the ten largest covering around 0.75%. The same data also contributed to another study, on T cells of mothers and their children.

The sample consisted of blood. These TCRs come from a girl aged 2 to 9 in good health.

V usage is TRBV6-1 and J usage is TRBJ1-4, with D perhaps matching TRBD1 (5 bases). The CDR3 has 13 amino acids. Germline-derived CDR1 and CDR2 are MNHNS and SASEGT. Between the trimmed V and J ends, which lost 8 bases and 5 bases, there was a span of 12 bases. The DNA of the CDR3 is TGTGCCAGCCTGGGACGGATCAATGAAAAACTGTTTTTT. This gives the protein CASLGRINEKLFF.

The genes are TRBV13 and TRBJ1-2, with 8 positions matching TRBD1. With 4 bases clipped from V and 4 bases from J, the junction kept 8 bases outside the gene matches. The CDR3 totals 15 residues. The germline CDR1 and CDR2 sequences are PRHDT and FYEKMQ (reference sequence). The CDR3 spells CASSSYRTGSYGYTF. CDR3 bases: TGTGCCAGCAGCTCCTATCGGACAGGGAGCTATGGCTACACCTTC.

A few counts support this clonotype. The rearrangement uses TRBV28 and TRBJ1-1, with D possibly being TRBD1 (5 bases). Trimming removed 7 bases from V and 1 base from J, with 13 bases in between. CDR3 size: 14 residues. Germline CDR1 and CDR2: MDHEN and SYDVKM. As DNA, the CDR3 is TGTGCCAGCAACTCGGGGGGAACGAACACTGAAGCTTTCTTT. This codes for CASNSGGTNTEAFF.

In its sample, this clonotype was seen a few times. The chain uses TRBV28 and TRBJ1-1, with D unclear. This CDR3 contains 16 residues. The germline CDR1 and CDR2 sequences are MDHEN and SYDVKM. Trimming stripped 3 bases from V and 1 base from J, with 15 bases between. The CDR3 coding sequence is TGTGCCAGCAGTTTTTTTCCCCCACGTCCGAACACTGAAGCTTTCTTT. Protein: CASSFFPPRPNTEAFF.

This clonotype was counted many times. V gene TRBV7-2 combines with J gene TRBJ2-5, with D perhaps matching TRBD1 (6 bases). Germline loops: CDR1 SGHTA, CDR2 FQGNSA. The length of the CDR3 is 13 residues. V was shortened by 6 bases and J by 9 bases, with 17 bases between the two germline ends. The CDR3 nucleotides read TGTGCCAGCAGAAAAGAGACAGGTGGGGCCCAGTACTTC. Translated: CASRKETGGAQYF.

This chain joins TRBV29-1 and TRBJ2-7; TRBD2 matches at 10 bases. Unmatched junction bases numbered 5, after V lost 4 bases and J lost 5 bases. The CDR3 runs 13 residues. The germline CDR1 and CDR2 sequences are SQVTM and ANQGSEA. CDR3 residues: CSVGRTSGNEQYF. The DNA for the CDR3 is TGCAGCGTTGGTCGGACTAGCGGCAACGAGCAGTACTTC.

V gene TRBV6-2 or TRBV6-3 combines with J gene TRBJ1-2; perhaps TRBD1 as D (6 bases). Trimming removed 2 bases at V and 5 bases at J, with 12 bases between. In germline, CDR1 is MNHEY, CDR2 SVGEGT. This CDR3 contains 14 residues. In DNA, the CDR3 is TGTGCCAGCAGTTACCCACGGCAGGGGTATGGCTACACCTTC. Protein sequence: CASSYPRQGYGYTF.

This sequence joins TRBV20-1 and TRBJ2-7, with D uncertain. The CDR3 has 14 amino acids. Per the germline V gene, CDR1 is DFQATT and CDR2 is SNEGSKA (reference sequence). The V and J ends lost 6 bases and 1 base respectively, with 16 bases between them. The CDR3 sequence is CSASDLEQSYEQYF. CDR3 bases: TGCAGTGCATCAGATCTGGAACAGTCCTACGAGCAGTACTTC.

The V call is TRBV12-3 or TRBV12-4, the J call TRBJ2-7; D possibly corresponds to TRBD1 (6 bases). The CDR3 runs 16 residues. Trimming cost V 5 bases and J 0 bases, with 17 bases left between them. The CDR3 coding sequence is TGTGCCAGCAGTCCTATTCAGGGGAAGAGCTCCTACGAGCAGTACTTC. It specifies CASSPIQGKSSYEQYF.

The J gene is TRBJ2-6, the V gene TRBV14; tentatively, D is TRBD1 (6 bases). The CDR3 has 19 amino acids. Trimming shortened V by 3 bases and J by 2 bases, and 20 bases separated the two germline ends. Germline V gives CDR1 SGHDN, CDR2 FVKESK. The chain's CDR3 is CASSHSVQSRGPGANVLTF. The DNA of the CDR3 is TGTGCCAGCAGCCACAGTGTCCAATCCAGGGGCCCTGGGGCCAACGTCCTGACTTTC.

The chain employs TRBV19 and TRBJ1-1, with 7 bases fitting TRBD1. The germline V gene encodes CDR1 LNHDA and CDR2 SQIVND (reference sequence). The CDR3 has 14 amino acids. The V and J ends lost 7 bases and 1 base, in that order; junction bases with no gene match: 6. The DNA for the CDR3 is TGTGCCAGTATTACGACAGGGTCGAACACTGAAGCTTTCTTT. Encoded protein: CASITTGSNTEAFF. The whole variable domain, remainder taken from reference TRBV19 and TRBJ1-1, is DGGITQSPKYLFRKEGQNVTLSCEQNLNHDAMYWYRQDPGQGLRLIYYSQIVNDFQKGDIAEGYSVSREKKESFPLTVTSAQKNPTAFYLCASITTGSNTEAFFGQGTRLTVV.

This chain links TRBV6-5 with TRBJ1-4; TRBD1 is a possible D gene (5 bases). Trimming pared 0 bases from V and 0 bases from J, leaving 11 bases between. The CDR3 contains 17 residues. Germline V CDR1 and CDR2: MNHEY, SVGAGI. The CDR3 region is CASSYSTGTATNEKLFF. In nucleotides, the CDR3 is TGTGCCAGCAGTTACTCGACGGGGACGGCAACTAATGAAAAACTGTTTTTT.

V usage is TRBV20-1 and J usage is TRBJ2-7; TRBD1 matches 9 bases. The CDR3 has 15 residues. Germline V gene data show CDR1 as DFQATT and CDR2 as SNEGSKA (reference sequence). The V and J ends lost 6 bases and 0 bases, in that order; junction bases with no gene match: 9. The CDR3 protein is CSALTRTGVSYEQYF. The CDR3 bases are TGCAGTGCCTTGACACGGACAGGGGTCTCCTACGAGCAGTACTTC.

The CDR3 DNA reads TGTGCCAGCAGTTTAACGGGGGCCGGGTATGGCTACACCTTC. This codes for CASSLTGAGYGYTF. This chain connects TRBV7-9 to TRBJ1-2; D might be TRBD1 (6 bases). The ends were cut back, 6 bases at V and 5 bases at J, with 16 bases in the middle. Looked up from germline, CDR1 is SEHNR and CDR2 is FQNEAQ (reference sequence). This CDR3 spans 14 amino acids.

This clonotype came up a few times. The chain recombines TRBV12-3 or TRBV12-4 with TRBJ1-6, with D maybe TRBD1 (5 bases). This CDR3 contains 15 residues. The germline V and J ends were trimmed by 6 bases and 14 bases, with 23 bases remaining between them. The CDR3 region is CASRGGKGEGGALHF. Here the CDR3 DNA reads TGTGCCAGCAGGGGGGGAAAAGGCGAGGGCGGGGCCCTCCACTTT.

The rearrangement links TRBV5-1 to TRBJ2-1, with no clear D. Judging by the DNA end, TRBJ2-7 fits better; the J call may be wrong. The germline gives CDR1 SGHRS, CDR2 YFSETQ. This CDR3 has 14 residues. In DNA, the CDR3 is TGCGCCAGCAGCTTGTCCACCTTAGCAGCCGAGCAGTACTTC. Translating gives CASSLSTLAAEQYF.

Only a few counts were recorded for this clonotype. The CDR3 sequence: CASSVDGLAGVNGELFF. The DNA of the CDR3 is TGTGCCAGCAGCGTAGATGGGCTAGCGGGGGTGAACGGGGAGCTGTTTTTT. The chain uses TRBV9 and TRBJ2-2, with 10 bases matching TRBD2. CDR1 and CDR2 from the germline V gene are SGDLS and YYNGEE. Losses at the gene ends were 0 bases for V and 7 bases for J; bases not matched to a gene: 9. The CDR3 loop spans 17 amino acids.

The chain uses TRBV12-3 or TRBV12-4 and TRBJ1-1; 7 nucleotides line up with TRBD1. This CDR3 region has 14 residues. The ends lost 6 bases at V and 8 bases at J; junction bases unmatched: 12. The chain's CDR3 is CASRSGTVLMEAFF. CDR3 in DNA: TGTGCCAGCAGATCCGGGACAGTCCTAATGGAAGCTTTCTTT.

This rearrangement joins TRBV28 to TRBJ2-1; D remains unclear. The CDR3 loop spans 14 amino acids. Deletions cut 5 bases from V and 0 bases from J, with 8 bases between. Germline V gene lookup returns CDR1 MDHEN and CDR2 SYDVKM. Here the CDR3 reads CASSGFLSYNEQFF. The CDR3 region has the DNA TGTGCCAGCAGTGGTTTTCTCTCCTACAATGAGCAGTTCTTC.

The chain combines TRBV12-3 or TRBV12-4 with TRBJ2-7; D might be TRBD1 (5 bases). There are 12 residues in the CDR3. V gave up 3 bases and J gave up 6 bases, with 9 bases separating them. This CDR3 reads CASSFGASEQYF. CDR3 DNA: TGTGCCAGCAGTTTTGGGGCCTCCGAGCAGTACTTC.

CDR3 loop: CASTPQARGTQYF. In nucleotides, the CDR3 is TGTGCCAGCACTCCACAGGCTAGGGGTACGCAGTATTTT. V gene TRBV6-2 or TRBV6-3 combines with J gene TRBJ2-3; perhaps TRBD1 as D (5 bases). This CDR3 region has 13 residues. V lost 7 bases and J 8 bases, leaving 16 bases between the germline ends. Germline CDR1 and CDR2: MNHEY and SVGEGT.

This clonotype has a handful of counts. The chain carries TRBV12-3 or TRBV12-4 and TRBJ2-1, with D perhaps TRBD1 (7 bases). V was clipped by 7 bases and J by 2 bases, with 12 bases between them. The CDR3 consists of 14 residues. CDR3 nucleotides: TGTGCCAGCACGCCAGGGGGGCCCTACAATGAGCAGTTCTTC. Translated, it gives CASTPGGPYNEQFF.

This chain joins TRBV3-1 and TRBJ2-6; D is undetermined. CDR1 is LGHDT, CDR2 YNNKEL, per germline (reference sequence). The CDR3 has 15 amino acids. V was clipped by 0 bases and J by 2 bases, with 5 bases between them. The DNA of the CDR3 is TGTGCCAGCAGCCAAGATAGAACTGGGGCCAACGTCCTGACTTTC. Its protein is CASSQDRTGANVLTF.

The V gene is TRBV6-1, the J gene TRBJ1-6; D call uncertain. Looked up from germline, CDR1 is MNHNS and CDR2 is SASEGT. The CDR3 spans 16 residues. The V end was cut by 2 bases, the J end by 10 bases, with 18 bases between. CDR3 sequence (DNA): TGTGCCAGCAGTGAAAGGCGTAGGAGTGGGGTCTCACCCCTCCACTTT. This translates into CASSERRRSGVSPLHF.

The rearrangement uses TRBV11-2 and TRBJ2-7, with TRBD2 identical over 11 bases. The V and J ends lost 3 bases and 4 bases, in that order; junction bases with no gene match: 5. The CDR3 is 15 residues long. Germline assignment: CDR1 SGHAT and CDR2 FQNNGV. CDR3 DNA: TGTGCCAGCAGCTTGGAGGGACTAGCGGCTTACGAGCAGTACTTC. Translated: CASSLEGLAAYEQYF.

This clonotype was counted only a few times. The rearrangement uses TRBV4-1 and TRBJ2-7; no clear D. The CDR3 loop spans 16 amino acids. Trimming removed 3 bases from V and 1 base from J, with 16 bases in between. The germline gives CDR1 MGHRA, CDR2 YSYEKL. CDR3 nucleotide sequence: TGCGCCAGCAGCCAGATAGCTAGGTCTGGGTCCTACGAGCAGTACTTC. Its translation is CASSQIARSGSYEQYF.

The chain couples TRBV6-5 to TRBJ1-2; D is undetermined. CDR3 length: 15 residues. Germline lookup yields CDR1 MNHEY and CDR2 SVGAGI. V dropped 2 bases and J dropped 0 bases, with 10 bases sitting between them. The CDR3 loop is CASSYLAAANYGYTF. Here the CDR3 DNA reads TGTGCCAGCAGTTACCTTGCGGCAGCTAACTATGGCTACACCTTC.

This chain uses TRBV12-5 with TRBJ2-3, with 9 bases lining up with TRBD1. Trimming cost V 6 bases and J 4 bases; bases outside gene matches: 8. This CDR3 comprises 15 residues. Germline-derived CDR1 and CDR2 are LGHNT and FRNRAP. The CDR3 DNA reads as TGTGCTAGTGGCACCGGGACAGGGAGGCCAGATACGCAGTATTTT. Translation gives CASGTGTGRPDTQYF.

In this sample, this clonotype turned up a few times. A much larger clone sits a single nucleotide away, making a read error possible. The rearrangement uses TRBV4-1 and TRBJ2-1; D ambiguous. This CDR3 region has 14 residues. Trimming cost V 8 bases and J 8 bases, with 19 bases left between them. In germline, CDR1 is MGHRA, CDR2 YSYEKL. The CDR3 nucleotides are TGCGCCAGCGGCCGCGGCGTGGGTAGGTATGAGCAGTTCTTC. This gives the protein CASGRGVGRYEQFF.